This T cell receptor (beta chain) was identified in a study of T cell responses to AZD1222 COVID-19 vaccine. Findings of the study overall: Seropositive at baseline were only five or six AZD1222 recipients. The reported proportion of spike-specific TCRs targeting unmutated variant regions was nearly half. Donors were chiefly white British, with a greater number of females, and clonal diversity was perhaps underestimated. Repertoires were obtained only post-peak T cell response.

In regard to this clone: The antigen remains undetermined.

Trimming left V 0 bases short and J 1 base short, with 12 bases between. Per the germline V gene, CDR1 is LGHNA and CDR2 is YNFKEQ. This CDR3 spans 16 amino acids. Produced via immunoSEQ multiplex PCR; TCRdb's table is partial and in-frame only. The sample consists of about 110,000 clones, 92% of them appearing once. The sequenced sample was peripheral blood, obtained 28 days after the second AZD1222 dose. This clonotype was obtained from an adult who received the AZD1222 COVID-19 vaccine. V and J are TRBV4-2 and TRBJ1-2; D is uncertain. CDR3: CASSQDPGRVNYGYTF. The CDR3 coding sequence is TGTGCCAGCAGCCAAGATCCAGGTCGGGTTAACTATGGCTACACCTTC.